The clone carrying this T cell receptor (beta chain) was recorded many times. Its antigen is unknown. These data originate in a study of CD8 T cells in ankylosing spondylitis. For TCR beta, libraries came from quantitative 5'-RACE with molecular barcodes. Each CDR3 protein gets one entry after TCRdb re-called the 5' RACE reads with MiXCR. The sample lists some 130,000 distinct CDR3 sequences, around 9% seen once, with 2.5% to 4% in the top ten. Regarding the study as a whole: Ankylosing spondylitis blood seemed to carry a telltale TCR beta motif made of under 10 highly homologous variants. Prior work had noted some motif variants in reactive arthritis blood and synovial fluid.

The CDR3 extends over 14 amino acids. Germline V lookup: CDR1 SEHNR, CDR2 FQNEAQ (reference sequence). V shed 2 bases and J shed 8 bases, with 13 bases lying between them. The specimen sequenced was blood, either unsorted or a sorted T cell fraction (not recorded which). This sequence joins TRBV7-9 and TRBJ2-1, with D uncertain. This TCR derives from a male donor with ankylosing spondylitis or in good health (not recorded which). The CDR3 here is CASSLRFSWDEQFF. CDR3 nucleotides: TGTGCCAGCAGCTTACGGTTTTCGTGGGATGAGCAGTTCTTC.